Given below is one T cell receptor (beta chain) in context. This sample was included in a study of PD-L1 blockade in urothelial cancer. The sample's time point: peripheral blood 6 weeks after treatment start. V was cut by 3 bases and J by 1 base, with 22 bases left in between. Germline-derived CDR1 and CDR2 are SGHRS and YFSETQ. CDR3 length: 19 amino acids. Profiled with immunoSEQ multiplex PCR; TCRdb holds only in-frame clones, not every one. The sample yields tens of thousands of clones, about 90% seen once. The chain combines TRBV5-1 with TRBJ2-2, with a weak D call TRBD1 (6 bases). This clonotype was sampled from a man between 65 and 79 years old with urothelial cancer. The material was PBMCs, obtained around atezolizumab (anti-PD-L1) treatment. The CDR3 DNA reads TGCGCCAGCAGCTGGGGGCTGGAACCCCCCTTAAGGAACACCGGGGAGCTGTTTTTT. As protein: CASSWGLEPPLRNTGELFF.